The 24 T cell receptor beta chains listed next were all sequenced from one sample in a study of blood T cell repertoires in COVID-19. The method was immunoSEQ multiplex PCR; TCRdb's version includes in-frame clones alone and lacks a portion of them. The sample has 55,000 to 75,000 clones, around three quarters seen once. Source material: peripheral blood. These receptor sequences come from a man aged 60 to 75 with acute or convalescent COVID-19.

The chain carries TRBV7-9 and TRBJ2-2; the D gene is possibly TRBD1 (6 bases). This CDR3 has 15 amino acids. V gave up 5 bases and J gave up 0 bases, with 10 bases separating them. Germline CDR1 SEHNR, CDR2 FQNEAQ (reference sequence). CDR3 in DNA: TGTGCCAGCAGCGAGGGGGTAGCGAACACCGGGGAGCTGTTTTTT. This translates into CASSEGVANTGELFF.

The V call is TRBV7-2, the J call TRBJ2-1; 9 bases are a match to TRBD2. Germline-derived CDR1 and CDR2 are SGHTA and FQGNSA. The CDR3 extends over 15 amino acids. The CDR3 DNA follows: TGTGCGGCGGGGGGGCCCCCAGACGAGTACAATGAGCAGTTCTTC. It codes for CAAGGPPDEYNEQFF.

The rearrangement uses TRBV6-5 and TRBJ1-1; TRBD1 might be the D (5 bases). The V end was cut by 5 bases, the J end by 11 bases, with 18 bases between. The CDR3 loop spans 13 amino acids. Looked up from germline, CDR1 is MNHEY and CDR2 is SVGAGI. The CDR3 nucleotides read TGTGCCAGCAGTCTCAATAGACAGACTTCGGCTTTCTTT. Translation: CASSLNRQTSAFF.

The V gene is TRBV5-1, the J gene TRBJ2-7, with 8 bases aligning to TRBD2. The trim removed 5 bases at V and 3 bases at J, leaving 10 bases unmatched. The CDR3 extends over 15 amino acids. Germline V gene lookup returns CDR1 SGHRS and CDR2 YFSETQ. As DNA, the CDR3 is TGCGCCAGCAGATTGAACTTAGCGGGATTCTACGAGCAGTACTTC. Translating gives CASRLNLAGFYEQYF.

The J gene is TRBJ1-2, the V gene TRBV28; maybe TRBD1 (6 bases). Per the germline V gene, CDR1 is MDHEN and CDR2 is SYDVKM. The CDR3 contains 12 residues. The germline V and J ends were trimmed by 6 bases and 7 bases, with 12 bases remaining between them. CDR3 sequence reads: CASSTQGSGYTF. CDR3 DNA: TGTGCCAGCAGCACGCAGGGGTCTGGCTACACCTTC.

The chain couples TRBV9 to TRBJ2-7; a possible D gene is TRBD1 (5 bases). Trimming removed 2 bases at V and 1 base at J, with 10 bases between. CDR3 length: 14 residues. Looked up from germline, CDR1 is SGDLS and CDR2 is YYNGEE. The CDR3 spells CASSVQQASYEQYF. CDR3 DNA: TGTGCCAGCAGCGTGCAACAGGCTTCCTACGAGCAGTACTTC.

V is TRBV9 and J is TRBJ1-3; TRBD1 aligns across 8 bases. From germline, CDR1 is SGDLS and CDR2 YYNGEE. This CDR3 is built from 14 residues. Trimming removed 4 bases from V and 5 bases from J; junction bases left unmatched: 5. The CDR3 region has the DNA TGTGCCAGCAGCCGCGGGGACAGGAGAAACACCATATATTTT. Translating gives CASSRGDRRNTIYF.

The V gene is TRBV5-1, the J gene TRBJ1-4; TRBD1 matches 7 bases. V shed 3 bases, J shed 5 bases, and the junction held 7 bases outside the gene matches. Germline V gene sequence: CDR1 SGHRS, CDR2 YFSETQ. CDR3 size: 15 residues. The CDR3 sequence is CASSWYGTENEKLFF. In DNA form, the CDR3 reads TGCGCCAGCAGCTGGTACGGGACAGAAAATGAAAAACTGTTTTTT. Looking up the rest from reference TRBV5-1 and TRBJ1-4 gives the full variable domain: KAGVTQTPRYLIKTRGQQVTLSCSPISGHRSVSWYQQTPGQGLQFLFEYFSETQRNKGNFPGRFSGRQFSNSRSEMNVSTLELGDSALYLCASSWYGTENEKLFFGSGTQLSVL.

As DNA, the CDR3 is TGTGCCAGCAGCTTAGGCGGAACCGTTTCCTACGAGCAGTACTTC. It codes for CASSLGGTVSYEQYF. The chain employs TRBV7-9 and TRBJ2-7; D gene uncertain. This CDR3 is built from 15 residues. V lost 1 base to trimming and J lost 1 base, with 11 bases between them. Germline V gene lookup returns CDR1 SEHNR and CDR2 FQNEAQ (reference sequence).

The genes are TRBV7-2 and TRBJ2-4; 8 nucleotides line up with TRBD1. In germline, CDR1 is SGHTA, CDR2 FQGNSA. V lost 5 bases and J lost 0; bases outside the gene matches: 6. The CDR3 is 16 amino acids. CDR3 sequence: CASSIGQGLAKNIQYF. DNA of the CDR3: TGTGCCAGCAGCATTGGACAGGGACTAGCCAAAAACATTCAGTACTTC.

This clone turned up a few times. The rearrangement joins TRBV6-1 to TRBJ2-5; 10 positions agree with TRBD2. The CDR3 has 16 residues. V was clipped by 4 bases and J by 4 bases; unmatched bases: 9. Germline V gene lookup returns CDR1 MNHNS and CDR2 SASEGT. The CDR3: CASSGRLAGDVETQYF. The DNA of the CDR3 is TGTGCCAGCAGTGGTCGGCTAGCGGGAGATGTAGAGACCCAGTACTTC.

CDR3 residues: CASSDGGNEQFF. In DNA form, the CDR3 reads TGTGCCAGCAGCGATGGGGGGAATGAGCAGTTCTTC. The rearrangement uses TRBV9 and TRBJ2-1; a weak D match, TRBD2 (6 bases). V dropped 3 bases and J dropped 7 bases, with 8 bases sitting between them. This CDR3 comprises 12 residues. Germline CDR1 is SGDLS and CDR2 is YYNGEE. Together with reference TRBV9 and TRBJ2-1, the CDR3 gives the full variable domain: DSGVTQTPKHLITATGQRVTLRCSPRSGDLSVYWYQQSLDQGLQFLIQYYNGEERAKGNILERFSAQQFPDLHSELNLSSLELGDSALYFCASSDGGNEQFFGPGTRLTVL.

The rearrangement links TRBV2 to TRBJ2-2, with TRBD2 as a possible D gene (6 bases). The germline gives CDR1 SNHLY, CDR2 FYNNEI. Trimming left V 7 bases short and J 7 bases short, with 13 bases between. The length of the CDR3 is 13 residues. As DNA, the CDR3 is TGTGCCAGCAATTCGGAGGGGAGCGGGGAGCTGTTTTTT. Residues: CASNSEGSGELFF. The whole variable domain, remainder taken from reference TRBV2 and TRBJ2-2, is EPEVTQTPSHQVTQMGQEVILRCVPISNHLYFYWYRQILGQKVEFLVSFYNNEISEKSEIFDDQFSVERPDGSNFTLKIRSTKLEDSAMYFCASNSEGSGELFFGEGSRLTVL.

The chain joins TRBV7-3 to TRBJ2-1, with TRBD2 identical over 8 bases. Germline V lookup: CDR1 SGHTA, CDR2 FQGTGA. V shed 5 bases, J shed 4 bases, and the junction held 7 bases outside the gene matches. This CDR3 is 15 amino acids long. In DNA form, the CDR3 reads TGTGCCAGCAGCCTCATCGGGAGGGAATACAATGAGCAGTTCTTC. Translation: CASSLIGREYNEQFF.

The chain is built from TRBV6-1 and TRBJ1-4; D perhaps matches TRBD1 (5 bases). Germline CDR1 and CDR2: MNHNS and SASEGT. This CDR3 has 14 amino acids. V lost 2 bases and J lost 6, with 10 bases in between. The CDR3 sequence is CASSETGRDEKLFF. DNA for the CDR3: TGTGCCAGCAGTGAAACGGGCAGGGATGAAAAACTGTTTTTT.

This clone has only a few counts. The chain combines TRBV9 with TRBJ2-5; 13 bases match TRBD2. Per germline, CDR1 SGDLS and CDR2 YYNGEE. V was clipped by 4 bases and J by 5 bases; unmatched bases: 5. CDR3 length: 15 amino acids. The chain's CDR3 is CASSFGTSGEETQYF. Written as DNA, the CDR3 is TGTGCCAGCAGCTTCGGGACTAGCGGGGAGGAGACCCAGTACTTC.

The chain is built from TRBV6-6 and TRBJ2-3, with 7 bases fitting TRBD1. The V gene end was trimmed by 10 bases and the J gene end by 4 bases; junction bases not matched to a gene: 11. The germline V gene encodes CDR1 MNHNY and CDR2 SVGAGI (reference sequence). The CDR3 contains 14 residues. The CDR3 DNA follows: TGTGCCACCACGCGACAGGGTAGCCCAGATACGCAGTATTTT. This sequence encodes CATTRQGSPDTQYF.

V usage is TRBV7-6 and J usage is TRBJ1-1; no firm D call. This CDR3 has 14 residues. From germline, CDR1 is SGHVS and CDR2 FNYEAQ. V lost 5 bases and J lost 6, with 16 bases in between. The CDR3 DNA reads TGTGCCAGCAGCCCGCAGTCGAGGTGGGCTGAAGCTTTCTTT. This gives the protein CASSPQSRWAEAFF.

The V call is TRBV7-2, the J call TRBJ1-1; TRBD1 matches at 7 bases. V trimming: 5 bases; J trimming: 2 bases; junction bases outside the gene matches: 5. CDR1 is SGHTA, CDR2 FQGNSA, per germline. The CDR3 extends over 14 amino acids. This CDR3 is CASSRGQLNTEAFF. For the CDR3, the DNA is TGTGCCAGCAGCCGGGGACAGCTCAACACTGAAGCTTTCTTT.

This clone appeared a single time. The gene calls are TRBV28 and TRBJ1-5; D may be TRBD1 (6 bases). The CDR3 has 15 amino acids. Deletions cut 3 bases from V and 0 bases from J, with 9 bases between. The germline CDR1 and CDR2 sequences are MDHEN and SYDVKM. The CDR3 nucleotides read TGTGCCAGCAGTTTGACAGGTCCTAGCAATCAGCCCCAGCATTTT. Amino acid sequence: CASSLTGPSNQPQHF.

The chain joins TRBV6-6 to TRBJ1-6; D unclear. V lost 5 bases and J 3 bases, leaving 17 bases between the germline ends. CDR3 size: 17 residues. Per germline, CDR1 MNHNY and CDR2 SVGAGI (reference sequence). CDR3 nucleotides: TGTGCCAGCAGTCCTAGTTTCTCTTTCCTCTATAATTCACCCCTCCACTTT. The encoded protein is CASSPSFSFLYNSPLHF.

The chain employs TRBV18 and TRBJ1-4, with D perhaps TRBD1 (5 bases). V was cut by 2 bases and J by 7 bases, with 11 bases left in between. This CDR3 is built from 14 residues. Germline-derived CDR1 and CDR2 are KGHSH and LQKENI. Here the CDR3 DNA reads TGTGCCAGCTCACCAGGGACTGGCAGTGAAAAACTGTTTTTT. It encodes CASSPGTGSEKLFF.

About this clone itself: A junction boundary mismatches the germline segment, possibly from a read error. The V gene is TRBV28, the J gene TRBJ1-3; D is possibly TRBD1 (5 bases). The CDR3 sequence is 15 residues long. Per germline, CDR1 MDHEN and CDR2 SYDVKM. Written as DNA, the CDR3 is TGTGCCAGCAGTTCCGGGACTAGAACTGGGAACACCATATATTTT. Protein sequence: CASSSGTRTGNTIYF.

The chain joins TRBV7-2 to TRBJ2-1; D possibly corresponds to TRBD2 (5 bases). The germline V and J ends were trimmed by 2 bases and 11 bases, with 16 bases remaining between them. The CDR3 spans 14 residues. In germline, CDR1 is SGHTA, CDR2 FQGNSA. CDR3 in DNA: TGTGCCAGCAGCTTATCCCTAGCCGGCTCAAAGCAGTTCTTC. Protein product: CASSLSLAGSKQFF.